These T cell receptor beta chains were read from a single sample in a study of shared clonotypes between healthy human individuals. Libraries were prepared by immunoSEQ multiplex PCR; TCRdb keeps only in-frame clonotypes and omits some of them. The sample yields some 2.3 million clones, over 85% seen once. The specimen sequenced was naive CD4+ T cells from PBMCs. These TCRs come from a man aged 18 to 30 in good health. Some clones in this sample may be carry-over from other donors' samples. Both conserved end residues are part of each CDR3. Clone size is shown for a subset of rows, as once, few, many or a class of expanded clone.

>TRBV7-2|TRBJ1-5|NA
CASSRTRGSAQHF
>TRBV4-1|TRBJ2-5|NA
CASSQESPARETQYF
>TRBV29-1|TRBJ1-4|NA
CSVGDRGSLATNEKLFF
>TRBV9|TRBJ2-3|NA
CASSPGPNADTQYF
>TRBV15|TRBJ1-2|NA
CATSREGAGGYTF
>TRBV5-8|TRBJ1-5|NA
CASSRDYLPQHF
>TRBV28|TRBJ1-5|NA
CASSLTGLQPQHF
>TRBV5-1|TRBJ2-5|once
CASSLVLAGGGETQYF
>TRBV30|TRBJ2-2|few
CAWASGRAGELFF
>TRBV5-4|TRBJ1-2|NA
CASSLATGPYGYTF
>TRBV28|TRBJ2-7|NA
CASRPRDYSYEQYF
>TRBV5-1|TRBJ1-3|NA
CASSLESGTTGNTIYF
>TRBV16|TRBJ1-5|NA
CASSQGQRDNQPQHF
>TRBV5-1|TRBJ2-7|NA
CASTQLGTYEQYF
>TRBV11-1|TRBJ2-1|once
CASSLTGDSYNEQFF
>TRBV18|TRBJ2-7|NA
CASSPPGRGSYEQYF
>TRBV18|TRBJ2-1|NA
CASSPRSLAGGNTQGNEQFF
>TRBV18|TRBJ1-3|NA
CASSPLGTNSGNTIYF
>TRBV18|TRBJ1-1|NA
CASSPRERGTEAFF
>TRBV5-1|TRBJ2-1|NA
CASTKSGSRSYNEQFF
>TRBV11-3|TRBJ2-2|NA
CASSPSPWTSGSNTGELFF
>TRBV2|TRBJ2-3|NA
CASLPQYGTQYF
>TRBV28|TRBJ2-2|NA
CASRRSDGGTGVELFF
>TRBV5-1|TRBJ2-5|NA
CASSLLGEETQYF
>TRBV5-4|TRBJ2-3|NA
CASSLAKLGTDTQYF
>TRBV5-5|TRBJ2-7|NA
CASSYAGTSGTYEQYF
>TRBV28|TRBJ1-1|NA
CASSIRDRYDTEAFF
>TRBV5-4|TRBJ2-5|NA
CASSRRWGGAVETQYF
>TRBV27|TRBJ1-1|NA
CASSLYRRDTEAFF
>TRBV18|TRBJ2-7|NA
CASSPHGQGYEQYF
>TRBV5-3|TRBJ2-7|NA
CARSSPRDARYEQYF
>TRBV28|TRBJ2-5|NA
CASSSSGRRTQYF
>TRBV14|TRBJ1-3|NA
CASSQDPVFSGNTIYF
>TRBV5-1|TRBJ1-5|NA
CASSLAFVRGFRQPQHF
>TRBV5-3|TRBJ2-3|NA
CARSLGTSGGTDTQYF